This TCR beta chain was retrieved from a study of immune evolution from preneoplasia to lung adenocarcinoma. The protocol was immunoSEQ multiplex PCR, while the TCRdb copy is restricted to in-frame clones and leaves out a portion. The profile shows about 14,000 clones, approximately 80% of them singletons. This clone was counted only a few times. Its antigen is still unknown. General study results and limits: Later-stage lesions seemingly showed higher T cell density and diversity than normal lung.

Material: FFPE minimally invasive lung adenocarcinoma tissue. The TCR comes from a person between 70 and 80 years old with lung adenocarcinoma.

The DNA of the CDR3 is TGTGCCAGCAGTAATATAGGGGGCGCTGGAAACACCATATATTTT. It specifies CASSNIGGAGNTIYF. This rearrangement joins TRBV28 to TRBJ1-3; 7 positions agree with TRBD1. This CDR3 has 15 residues. V dropped 5 bases and J dropped 2; count of bases not matched to a gene: 6. The germline V gene encodes CDR1 MDHEN and CDR2 SYDVKM.